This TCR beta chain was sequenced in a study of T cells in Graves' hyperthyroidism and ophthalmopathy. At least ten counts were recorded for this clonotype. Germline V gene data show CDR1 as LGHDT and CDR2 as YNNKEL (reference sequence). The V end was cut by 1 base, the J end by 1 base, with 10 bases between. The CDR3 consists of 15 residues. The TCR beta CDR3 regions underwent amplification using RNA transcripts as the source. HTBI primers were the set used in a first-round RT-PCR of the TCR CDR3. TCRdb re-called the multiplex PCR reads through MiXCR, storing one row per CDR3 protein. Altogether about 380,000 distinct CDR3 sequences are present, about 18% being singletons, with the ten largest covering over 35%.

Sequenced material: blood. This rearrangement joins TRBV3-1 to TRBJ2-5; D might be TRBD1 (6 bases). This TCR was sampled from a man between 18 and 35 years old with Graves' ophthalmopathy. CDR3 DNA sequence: TGTGCCAGCAGCCAAGCACTGGGGGCCCAAGAGACCCAGTACTTC. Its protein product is CASSQALGAQETQYF.